The rows below give T cell receptor beta chains drawn from one sample of a study of blood T cell repertoires in COVID-19. TCRdb's table, derived via immunoSEQ multiplex PCR, lists solely in-frame clones and lacks some. This table has about 270,000 clones, more than 80% appearing once. Specimen: PBMCs or T cells enriched from blood (not recorded which). These TCRs come from a woman aged 18-29 years who had recovered from COVID-19. The CDR3 runs from the conserved cysteine through the conserved F or W. The D gene is left open where the match is weak. Rows may omit the clone size; those that give it use once, few, many or a size class.

d_call j_call v_call clone_size cdr3_nt cdr3_aa
NA TRBJ1-1 TRBV10-3 few TGTGCCATCCTAAGTATTACGGGTACGAACACTGAAGCTTTCTTT CAILSITGTNTEAFF
TRBD1 TRBJ2-1 TRBV25-1 NA TGTGCCAGCAAGACAGGGGGCTTCAATGAGCAGTTCTTC CASKTGGFNEQFF
TRBD1 TRBJ1-2 TRBV18 NA TGTGCCAGCTCACGGGACAGGGGGCGAGTCGGCTACACCTTC CASSRDRGRVGYTF
NA TRBJ2-5 TRBV29-1 NA TGCAGCGTGGGAGGGGGGGACGAGACCCAGTACTTC CSVGGGDETQYF
TRBD2 TRBJ2-1 TRBV5-1 NA TGCGCCAGCAGCTTGGGGACTAGCGGGAAGAATGAGCAGTTCTTC CASSLGTSGKNEQFF
TRBD2 TRBJ2-2 TRBV11-2 NA TGTGCCAGCAGCTTAGCGGGACTAGCGGGCACCGGGGAGCTGTTTTTT CASSLAGLAGTGELFF
TRBD2 TRBJ2-1 TRBV5-5 once TGTGCCAGCAGCCTAGACGGGGGGGCGTGGAATGAGCAGTTCTTC CASSLDGGAWNEQFF
TRBD1 TRBJ1-1 TRBV19 NA TGTGCCAGTAGTATAGGGACAGGGGTGAACACTGAAGCTTTCTTT CASSIGTGVNTEAFF
NA TRBJ1-1 TRBV28 NA TGTGCCACCACAGTTGTAGACACTGAAGCTTTCTTT CATTVVDTEAFF
NA TRBJ1-2 TRBV14 NA TGTGCCAGCAGCCCGAACAACCCACCCAGGGGTCGGTATGGCTACACCTTC CASSPNNPPRGRYGYTF
TRBD2 TRBJ2-7 TRBV5-4 NA TGTGCCAGCAGCCTGGTGGGGACTAGCGTCGAGCAGTACTTC CASSLVGTSVEQYF
TRBD2 TRBJ2-7 TRBV14 NA TGTGCCAGCAGCCAACGACTAGCCCGGGCCTCCGAGCAGTACTTC CASSQRLARASEQYF
NA TRBJ1-4 TRBV19 NA TGTGCCAGTAGTGTCAGGGCGAATGAAAAACTGTTTTTT CASSVRANEKLFF
TRBD2 TRBJ2-1 TRBV14 NA TGTGCCAGCAGCCAAGCCAGCGGGGTCTACAATGAGCAGTTCTTC CASSQASGVYNEQFF
NA TRBJ1-1 TRBV7-6 NA TGTGCCAGCAGTATTTCGCTAATAAGTGAAGCTTTCTTT CASSISLISEAFF
NA TRBJ1-4 TRBV28 once TGTGCCTCTCGGAGGGCTAATGAAAAACTGTTTTTT CASRRANEKLFF
TRBD2 TRBJ2-5 TRBV24-1 NA TGTGCCACCAGTGATTTAGGGCGGGGGGACCAAGAGACCCAGTACTTC CATSDLGRGDQETQYF
NA TRBJ2-5 TRBV27 NA TGTGCCAGCAGTTTCCGACAGCTGGAGACCCAGTACTTC CASSFRQLETQYF
NA TRBJ1-5 TRBV6-5 once TGTGCCTCTCCACAGGGTGCGAGCAATCAGCCCCAGCATTTT CASPQGASNQPQHF
TRBD2 TRBJ2-1 TRBV28 NA TGTGCCAGCAGTTCCAGCGGGGTCTACAATGAGCAGTTCTTC CASSSSGVYNEQFF
TRBD1 TRBJ2-3 TRBV2 NA TGTGCCAGCAGTGAATTCGGCACAGGGGCAGATACGCAGTATTTT CASSEFGTGADTQYF
NA TRBJ1-1 TRBV19 NA TGTGCCAGTAGTATCTTCGCAGTGAACACTGAAGCTTTCTTT CASSIFAVNTEAFF
NA TRBJ2-3 TRBV7-3 NA TGTGCCAGCAGCTTTACTATGGCCGATACGCAGTATTTT CASSFTMADTQYF
TRBD1 TRBJ2-7 TRBV19 NA TGTGCCAGCAGACCGGGACAGGGGTCCGAGCAGTACTTC CASRPGQGSEQYF
NA TRBJ1-2 TRBV14 NA TGTGCCAGCAGCCAAGATAATCGACAACTGAAGTCCTACACCTTC CASSQDNRQLKSYTF
TRBD1 TRBJ2-2 TRBV5-6 NA TGTGCCAGCAGCTTCAGCGGACAGGGGGACACCGGGGAGCTGTTTTTT CASSFSGQGDTGELFF
NA TRBJ2-5 TRBV28 NA TGTGCCAGCAGTTTAAGGGGGGGGGAGACCCAGTACTTC CASSLRGGETQYF
NA TRBJ1-1 TRBV4-1 NA TGCGCCAGCAGCACCCACCGAGTCACTGAAGCTTTCTTT CASSTHRVTEAFF
TRBD2 TRBJ2-3 TRBV15 NA TGTGCCACCAGCGATATCGGACTAGCGGGGGGTGTGTGGGGCACAGATACGCAGTATTTT CATSDIGLAGGVWGTDTQYF
NA TRBJ1-5 TRBV6-5 NA TGTGCCAGCAGTCAGGGAGGGTATAGCAATCAGCCCCAGCATTTT CASSQGGYSNQPQHF
NA TRBJ2-2 TRBV24-1 NA TGTGCCACCAGTGATTTGGTCGGGGGGAACACCGGGGAGCTGTTTTTT CATSDLVGGNTGELFF
NA TRBJ1-2 TRBV7-9 NA TGTGCCAGCAGCGGAAGTGACAGAGACTATGGCTACACCTTC CASSGSDRDYGYTF
TRBD2 TRBJ2-1 TRBV7-3 NA TGTGCCAGCAGCTTCTCTAGCGGGAACTACGAGCAGTTCTTC CASSFSSGNYEQFF